This paragraph reports one T cell receptor beta chain. This table comes from immunoSEQ multiplex PCR, and its TCRdb copy is limited to in-frame clones, with some not included. Among roughly 290,000 clones listed, approximately 88% were seen once. The data belong to a study of blood T cell repertoires in COVID-19. Material for sequencing was PBMCs or T cells enriched from blood (not recorded which). The TCR comes from a woman in her thirties or forties who had recovered from COVID-19.

Here the CDR3 DNA reads TGTGCCACCACTTCTGCTGGACTTCCTGGCTACACCTTC. Amino acid sequence: CATTSAGLPGYTF. This chain links TRBV15 with TRBJ1-2, with unresolved D. Germline-derived CDR1 and CDR2 are LNHNV and YYDKDF (reference sequence). This CDR3 has 13 amino acids. V was cut by 7 bases and J by 7 bases, with 16 bases left in between. Drawing the rest from reference TRBV15 and TRBJ1-2, the complete variable domain is DAMVIQNPRYQVTQFGKPVTLSCSQTLNHNVMYWYQQKSSQAPKLLFHYYDKDFNNEADTPDNFQSRRPNTSFCFLDIRSPGLGDTAMYLCATTSAGLPGYTFGSGTRLTVV.